The rows below give T cell receptor beta chains drawn from one sample of a study of blood T cells in healthy people across ages. TCRdb passed the 5' RACE reads through MiXCR, listing each CDR3 protein once. The profile covers roughly 1,800,000 distinct CDR3 sequences, with around 50% appearing a single time and over 2% taken by the ten largest. Sequenced material: blood. These receptors originate from a woman aged 40 to 50 in good health. CDR3s include the opening cysteine and the closing phenylalanine or tryptophan. The D gene is left open where the match is weak. The size field is filled for only some rows; it gives once, few, many or a size class.

V gene	clone size	J gene	D gene	CDR3 DNA	CDR3 protein
TRBV4-1	-	TRBJ2-7	TRBD2	TGCGCCAGCAGCCAACCCACAGCGGGGAGCCATGAGCAGTACTTC	CASSQPTAGSHEQYF
TRBV20-1	few	TRBJ2-7	-	TGCAGTGCTAGAGATTTGGGTTCTTCCTACGAGCAGTACTTC	CSARDLGSSYEQYF
TRBV5-1	-	TRBJ2-4	-	TGCGCCAGCAGCTTGGATGCCTCTTATCCGGTGTACTTC	CASSLDASYPVYF
TRBV6-2/TRBV6-3	-	TRBJ2-5	TRBD1	TGTGCCAGCAGTCCTCCGGGGACAGGGGACTCCGAGCGGTACTTC	CASSPPGTGDSERYF
TRBV7-9	-	TRBJ2-1	-	TGTGCCAGCAGCCCCCATCGGCAGGGGAGTAATGAGCAGTTCTTC	CASSPHRQGSNEQFF
TRBV7-2	few	TRBJ2-1	TRBD1	TGTGCCAGCAGCTTAAACAGGGGGCCTCACAATGAGCAGTTCTTC	CASSLNRGPHNEQFF
TRBV5-6	few	TRBJ1-4	TRBD1	TGTGCCAGCAGCCCGCAGGGGGTGATTAATGAAAAACTGTTTTTT	CASSPQGVINEKLFF
TRBV6-6	-	TRBJ2-7	TRBD1	TGTGCCGGCTCACCGAGGACAGGGGGGTACGAGCAGTACTTC	CAGSPRTGGYEQYF
TRBV4-3	few	TRBJ2-4	-	TGCGCCAGCAGCCAAACCGCCAGGAGTGAGCAGTACTTC	CASSQTARSEQYF
TRBV20-1	-	TRBJ2-1	TRBD2	TGCAGTGCCCATCGGCTAGCGGGGGGCAATGAGCAGTTCTTC	CSAHRLAGGNEQFF
TRBV3-1	-	TRBJ2-7	-	TGTGCCAGCAGCCGAAGAGGGGCAGCGGTGGCCTACGAGCAGTACTTC	CASSRRGAAVAYEQYF
TRBV11-2	-	TRBJ2-2	-	TGTGCCAGCAGCTTAGGACAGATCCTTAAGACCGGGGAGCTGTTTTTT	CASSLGQILKTGELFF
TRBV6-1	-	TRBJ2-1	-	TGTGCCAGCAAGACTCCCAGCGGCTTTTATGAGCAGTTCTTC	CASKTPSGFYEQFF
TRBV27	-	TRBJ2-4	TRBD1	TGTGCCAGCAGCTTGGGACAGGGGGAAGTGTTGGGAAACATTCAGTACTTC	CASSLGQGEVLGNIQYF
TRBV6-6	few	TRBJ2-7	-	TGTGCCAGCAGTACGGATGGAACTTCCCCGGAGTACTTC	CASSTDGTSPEYF
TRBV7-2	-	TRBJ1-2	TRBD1	TGTGCCAGCAGCACGAGGGACAGGTCTGCGGGAGGCTACACCTTC	CASSTRDRSAGGYTF
TRBV27	-	TRBJ1-2	-	TGTGCCAGCAGTTTATCAGGCAGGGCACATGGCTACACCTTC	CASSLSGRAHGYTF
TRBV28	-	TRBJ1-6	-	TGTGCCAGCAGTCCGAGGGAGGGCTGGAATTCACCCCTCCACTTC	CASSPREGWNSPLHF
TRBV27	few	TRBJ2-3	-	TGTGCCAGCATCTCCGTACTCTCGCCAGATACGCAGTATTTT	CASISVLSPDTQYF
TRBV21-1	few	TRBJ2-6	-	TGTGCCAGCAGCAAAAGTGCCCCCGGGGCCAACGTCCTGACTTTC	CASSKSAPGANVLTF
TRBV11-2	few	TRBJ2-3	TRBD2	TGTGCCAGCAGCTTAGCTGGGCGGGGGTACGTCGCAGATACGCAGTATTTT	CASSLAGRGYVADTQYF
TRBV12-3/TRBV12-4	-	TRBJ1-2	-	TGTGCCAGCCGTCCTCACGTCGAAACATCTTATGGCTACACCTTC	CASRPHVETSYGYTF
TRBV20-1	-	TRBJ2-7	TRBD1	TGCAGTGTTAACCGACAGGGCCTCTACGAGCAGTACTTC	CSVNRQGLYEQYF